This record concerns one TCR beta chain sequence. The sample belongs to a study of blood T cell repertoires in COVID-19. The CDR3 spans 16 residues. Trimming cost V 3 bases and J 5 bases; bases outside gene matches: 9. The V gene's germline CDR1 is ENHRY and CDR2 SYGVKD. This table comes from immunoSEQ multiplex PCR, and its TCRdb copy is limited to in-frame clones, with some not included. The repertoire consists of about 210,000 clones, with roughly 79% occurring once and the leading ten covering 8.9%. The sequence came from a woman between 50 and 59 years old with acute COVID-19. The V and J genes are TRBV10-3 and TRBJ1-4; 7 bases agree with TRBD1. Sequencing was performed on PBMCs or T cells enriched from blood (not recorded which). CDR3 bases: TGTGCCATCAGTGAAGCTATGGAGACAGGGAATGAAAAACTGTTTTTT. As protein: CAISEAMETGNEKLFF.